These T cell receptor beta chains were read from a single sample in a study of response to subunit inactivated influenza vaccine. TCRdb recomputed calls from the RT-PCR reads with MiXCR, one row per CDR3 protein. Of roughly 650,000 distinct CDR3 sequences in the sample, about a sixth were seen once. Sequenced material: PBMCs from blood, taken about 12 days after vaccination. These receptor sequences come from a middle-aged man who received an inactivated influenza vaccine. Both conserved end residues are part of each CDR3.

>TRBV10-2|TRBJ2-2
CASTQFRGNTGELFF
>TRBV5-1|TRBJ2-1
CASSLGHNEQFF
>TRBV5-4|TRBJ2-5
CASSPAQGLETQYF
>TRBV7-9|TRBJ2-5
CASSLGLHIGETQYF
>TRBV7-9|TRBJ2-2
CASSLTSDGELFF
>TRBV10-2|TRBJ2-5
CASSQGQYQETQYF
>TRBV12-3/TRBV12-4|TRBJ2-4
CASSFRGGGNIQYF
>TRBV10-3|TRBJ2-5
CAISESSGWGQGAKTQYF
>TRBV6-5|TRBJ2-1
CASSYSPSGYNEQFF
>TRBV20-1|TRBJ2-1
CSARDLPSNEQFF
>TRBV7-9|TRBJ2-1
CASSARQGLTYNEQFF
>TRBV12-3/TRBV12-4|TRBJ2-7
CASSRPGQGSYEQYF
>TRBV2|TRBJ2-3
CASSEGQRWDTQYF
>TRBV12-3/TRBV12-4|TRBJ2-1
CASSQGAGEQFF
>TRBV2|TRBJ1-2
CASRTTGNSGYTF
>TRBV20-1|TRBJ2-1
CSAREGGGEQFF
>TRBV6-2/TRBV6-3|TRBJ2-7
CASSYSERREQYF
>TRBV6-1|TRBJ1-2
CASSGTGIAYGYTF
>TRBV6-5|TRBJ2-1
CASSYLLRGSGSSNEQFF
>TRBV5-1|TRBJ2-7
CASSVGSRGRGHPEQYF
>TRBV11-2|TRBJ2-7
CASSLPRLAGAYEQYF
>TRBV6-1|TRBJ2-1
CASLILADYNEQFF
>TRBV6-5|TRBJ2-7
CASSYSWGRAYEQYF
>TRBV4-1|TRBJ2-3
CASSSWVRGQITDMQYF
>TRBV28|TRBJ2-3
CASSLGDRRGTDTQYF